A single T cell receptor beta chain is shown here with its context. This clonotype has a count of ten or more. The target of this receptor is not known. No much larger clonotype is one base removed from it; base qualities were not supplied. The data belong to a study of T cells in Graves' hyperthyroidism and ophthalmopathy (dated by TCRdb to the late 2010s). Broadly, across the study: Peripheral blood samples were taken at initial diagnosis, before any treatment was given. To identify TCR V-J signatures that set the groups apart, the researchers used a discovery cohort of about a hundred patients, made up of around 40 with Graves' ophthalmopathy and some 60 with stable Graves' hyperthyroidism. Prospective prediction of ophthalmopathy was tested in an independent validation cohort of 18 to 20 hyperthyroidism patients and some 17 patients who later progressed to ophthalmopathy. The approximately 95 discovery patients were divided at random into training and test sets in a 7:3 ratio. Thyroid tissue and blood T-cell repertoires from more than five Graves' hyperthyroidism patients were also compared in the study. Once sampling was done, hyperthyroidism patients were given methimazole at a starting dose of 30 mg daily, whereas ophthalmopathy patients were given high-dose intravenous methylprednisolone. TCR Vbeta CDR3 sequencing of 140 or so peripheral blood samples (over 40 ophthalmopathy, some 75 hyperthyroidism and some 17 progressor patients) is reported in the paper.

The TCR beta CDR3 regions were amplified from the RNA transcripts. A first-round RT-PCR of the TCR CDR3 used the HTBI primer set with the Qiagen OneStep RT-PCR kit. Libraries were constructed in a second round of multiplex PCR, after which size selection and purification were carried out. Paired-end sequencing of the libraries was performed with 100 bp reads on an Illumina HiSeq2000. On the authors' methods: Raw data were processed with SOAPnuke, discarding reads with adapters, uncalled bases, mean Phred below 15, or no exact constant-primer or identifier match. High-quality paired reads were merged with COPE v1.2.5, and unique nucleotide sequences were defined as clonotypes. Clonotypes were aligned to IMGT TRBV, TRBD and TRBJ reference segments using MiTCR v1.1. Only V-J combinations with frequency above 0.0001, covering about 99% of repertoires, were analysed. The TCS score was defined as F50 (clonal expansion) divided by E x V (chaos), with BLOSUM62-based TCRdist calculated between CDR3 peptides within each V-J. Welch's t-statistics and random forest reduced roughly 500 V-J features to 13, which were used in a naive Bayes classifier (R e1071). The raw public reads went through TCRdb reprocessing: fastp at Q25, MiXCR clone calling, in-frame beta chains kept. Records with the same CDR3 protein are collapsed into one entry carrying the most frequent genes and DNA. The V and J calls and clone size are TCRdb's, not the authors'. The sample table lists 700,000 or so distinct CDR3 sequences, roughly 15% of them with a count of one. Clones ranked in the top ten supply about an eighth of the sample.

Moderately to severely active disease, a Clinical Activity Score of at least 3, a NOSPECS grade of at least 4, and a duration under 3 months were present in ophthalmopathy patients. Any patient with an uncontrolled infection, another autoimmune disease, pregnancy or lactation was excluded. Diagnoses were based on clinical symptoms, serum thyroxine and TRAb, thyroid ultrasound and orbital computed tomography. PBMCs were isolated from 7.5 to 10 ml of fresh peripheral blood by Ficoll-Paque density gradient centrifugation. Trizol reagent was used to extract total RNA, and RNA quality was then checked on an Agilent 2100 Bioanalyzer. What the authors observed across the whole study: In cross-validation, a model built on a 13 V-J signature told ophthalmopathy apart from stable hyperthyroidism with approximately 90% sensitivity and roughly 81% specificity, and in testing the same model reached 80%/75%. Most expanded thyroid clonotypes (frequency above 0.001) were also detected in blood, suggesting blood repertoires may reflect thyroid immune responses. In validation, progression to ophthalmopathy was predicted by the model with roughly 69% sensitivity and 72.22% specificity, a median of approximately 6.5 months before onset. Sample size was not statistically predetermined, and blinding of investigators to group allocation was not performed.

The CDR1 and CDR2 encoded by the germline V gene are SGHRS and YFSETQ. The V and J ends are trimmed by 4 bases and 5 bases, leaving 17 bases between them. From its cysteine to its phenylalanine, the CDR3 spans 15 amino acids. CDR3 DNA is the only sequence kept; it has 45 bases, read in frame from the first base. Sequencing was done on a sample of blood. Recombination connected TRBV5-1 to TRBJ2-3, with no confident D gene call. This receptor was taken from a woman between 50 and 59 years old with Graves' ophthalmopathy. The CDR3 reads CASSQEVGVIDTQYF. The nucleotide sequence reads as follows: TGCGCCAGCAGCCAAGAGGTTGGGGTAATAGATACGCAGTATTTT.